Sequencing of this T cell receptor beta chain was carried out in a study of shared clonotypes between healthy human individuals (TCRdb year 2020). In terms of the full investigation: The cohort included three men and a couple of women between 18 and 49 years of age. Blood TCR repertoires of about 5 healthy adults were deeply sequenced to estimate repertoire size and the extent of clonotype sharing between individuals. For each donor, CD4 naive and CD4 memory were each given three plates, CD8 naive was given two plates, and CD8 memory was given one plate. Between about 0.94 and 8.9 billion PBMCs per donor were obtained by leukapheresis. Different laboratories and diverse techniques were used to prepare libraries and sequence TCR repertoires, to increase sequencing depth and limit assay-specific biases. Study-wide conclusions, independent of this receptor: Across a few donors, approximately 5% of naive CD4, approximately 3.5% of naive CD8, approximately 2.5% of memory CD4, and under 0.45% of memory CD8 clonotypes were shared. Compared with non-shared clonotypes, clonotypes shared by all four sorted-subset donors had higher generation probabilities. Based on pairwise subsampling, the degree of clonotype sharing among donors was expected to be affected by sequencing depth. Sampling was restricted to blood, and TCR repertoires in tissues likely differ from the TCR repertoires found in blood. Naive subsets generally had larger estimated clonotype richness than memory subsets did. Because the study included only a small number of donors, the genetic and exposure-history diversity represented was limited. Even with the large sequencing depth, rarefaction of the sorted-subset datasets indicated that sequencing was incomplete.

TCR CDR3 regions were amplified from genomic DNA by multiplex PCR using the deep immunoSEQ assay. Genomic DNA extracted from each cell subset was distributed evenly over all wells of several immunoSEQ 96-well plates, and each plate served as one replicate. For sorted subsets, 200 to 250 ng genomic DNA, equal to about 30,000 T cell genomes, was loaded into each replicate PCR. Purified libraries were quantified with a Qubit 3.0 fluorometer, sized on a Bioanalyzer 2100, and re-quantified with the KAPA Library Quantification kit. Every immunoSEQ 96-well plate was sequenced on a dedicated single-read 150-cycle Illumina NextSeq 550 flow cell. The authors processed their data as follows. The immunoSEQ output contained only junctional sequences without quality scores, so filtering could not match that applied to full-length reads. To assign V/J genes and CDR3, sequences were annotated against IMGT germline references using PyIR, a Python wrapper for IgBLAST v1.9. Reads were removed for weak V/J assignments (E-value above 1e-6), missing CDR3, stop codons, out-of-frame junctions, or ambiguous translated residues. V3J clonotypes were defined as sequences sharing an identical inferred V gene, J gene, and CDR3 amino acid sequence. The percentage overlap between two repertoires was calculated by dividing the number of shared unique clonotypes by the size of the smaller repertoire. Three approaches were used to assess repertoire richness: RTK rarefaction, the Chao1 estimator, and Recon v2.1 estimates of unobserved clonotypes. OLGA was used to compute generation probabilities for all TCRbeta clonotypes that the gDNA method yielded from a few donors. TCRdb obtained this table from immuneACCESS and retained in-frame rearrangements with V and J assigned. These tables miss some clones; where compared with another copy, unresolved V genes account for less than half of the shortfall, and the remainder is unexplained. The V and J calls and the clone size are those of that table, but D and trimming were determined from the DNA. The sample table shows 2 million to 3 million clones, and approximately 93% are seen once. Approximately 0.35% of the sample rests with the top ten.

The germline V gene provides CDR1 SNHLY and CDR2 FYNNEI. From the cysteine up to the phenylalanine, the CDR3 has a length of 15 residues. The retained sequence is limited to the CDR3, 45 bases, with the frame set at the first base. V and J lose 1 base and 1 base, and a span of 10 bases separates them. On this clone itself: The antigen this receptor binds is unknown. There are no base qualities to consult, and no much larger clone falls within one base.

Healthy HIV-negative adults with no recently reported acute infections or vaccinations were included as donors. Every donor was a Caucasian adult residing in Nashville, Tennessee, USA. Magnetic negative selection was used to enrich CD4+ T cells, after which naive cells were positively selected on CD45RA and the negative fraction became the memory subset. Blood was collected by leukapheresis, and PBMCs were isolated by Ficoll-Histopaque density gradient centrifugation and then cryopreserved in liquid nitrogen vapor phase. Analytical flow cytometry was used to check the purity and quantity of every magnetically sorted T cell population. From each sorted fraction, genomic DNA was isolated and quantified by UV absorbance on a Nanodrop 2000c.

This chain joins TRBV2 to TRBJ1-1, with the D gene too uncertain to name. This sequence was found in a young man in good health. Some clones in this sample may be carry-over from other donors' samples. Sequenced sample: naive CD4+ T cells from PBMCs. The cell subset or site tag for this specimen amounts to: CD45RA+ positively selected. The CDR3 here reads CASSEVLRRNTEAFF. The base sequence is TGTGCCAGCAGTGAAGTTCTACGGCGGAACACTGAAGCTTTCTTT.